Reported below is one T cell receptor (beta chain). No alpha-beta pairing information exists for these sequences. Some clones are missing from TCRdb's copy, which holds only in-frame ones; the method was immunoSEQ multiplex PCR. The sample holds 55,000 to 70,000 clones, about four fifths seen once. Cells were sorted from thawed PBMC rested overnight and stained with GMM-loaded CD1B tetramer, viability dye and anti-CD3. The lipid loaded on the CD1B tetramers was C32 glucose monomycolate from Rhodococcus equi. PBMC for tetramer sorting were first depleted of CD14-expressing monocytes. This entry is derived from a study of T cells in tuberculosis. The CDR3 is 17 residues long. Looked up from germline, CDR1 is GTSNPN and CDR2 is SVGIG (reference sequence). V was clipped by 3 bases and J by 4 bases; unmatched bases: 12.

The clonotype comes from an adult woman with latent tuberculosis. The chain has TRBV30 and TRBJ1-3, with 10 bases lining up with TRBD1. The material sequenced was CD1b-GMM tetramer-negative cells sorted from PBMCs. This CDR3 reads CAWSRQGTGAKGNTIYF. The CDR3 nucleotides read TGTGCCTGGAGCAGACAGGGGACAGGGGCGAAGGGAAACACCATATATTTT.